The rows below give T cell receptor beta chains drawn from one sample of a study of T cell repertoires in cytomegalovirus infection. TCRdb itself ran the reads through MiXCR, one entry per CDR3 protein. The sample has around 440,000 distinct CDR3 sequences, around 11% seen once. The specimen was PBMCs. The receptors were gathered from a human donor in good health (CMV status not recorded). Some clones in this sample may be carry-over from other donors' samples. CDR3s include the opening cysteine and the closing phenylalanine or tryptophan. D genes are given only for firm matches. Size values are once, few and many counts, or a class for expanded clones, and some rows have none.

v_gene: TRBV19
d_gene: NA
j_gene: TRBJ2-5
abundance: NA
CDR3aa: CASSRPGYGQETQCF
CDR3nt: TGTGCCAGTAGTCGGCCGGGGTACGGACAAGAGACCCAGTGCTTC

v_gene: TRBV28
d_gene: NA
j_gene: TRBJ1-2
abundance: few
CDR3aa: CASSTTWGVPYGYTF
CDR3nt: TGTGCCAGCAGTACCACTTGGGGGGTTCCCTATGGCTACACCTTC

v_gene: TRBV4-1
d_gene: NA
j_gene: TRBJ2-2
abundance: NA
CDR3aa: CASSQEVGQNTGELFF
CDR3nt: TGCGCCAGCAGCCAAGAAGTAGGCCAAAACACCGGGGAGCTGTTTTTT

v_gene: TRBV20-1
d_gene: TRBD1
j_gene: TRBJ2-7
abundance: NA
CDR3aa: CSALDRGGYEQYF
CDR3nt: TGCAGTGCATTGGACAGGGGAGGCTACGAGCAGTACTTC

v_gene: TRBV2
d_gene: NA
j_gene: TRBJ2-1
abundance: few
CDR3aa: CASMYQDSNNEQFF
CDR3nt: TGTGCCAGCATGTACCAGGACAGCAACAATGAGCAGTTCTTC

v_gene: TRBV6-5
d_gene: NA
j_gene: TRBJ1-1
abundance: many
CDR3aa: CASKGRETEAFF
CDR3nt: TGTGCCAGCAAAGGCCGGGAGACTGAAGCTTTCTTT

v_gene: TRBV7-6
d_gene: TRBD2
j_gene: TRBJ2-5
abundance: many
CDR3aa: CASSPRGGHETQYF
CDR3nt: TGTGCCAGCAGCCCTCGGGGGGGCCACGAGACCCAGTACTTC

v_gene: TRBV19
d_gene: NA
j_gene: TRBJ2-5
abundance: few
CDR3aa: CASSIGDPSETQYF
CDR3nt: TGTGCCAGTAGTATAGGGGACCCATCCGAGACCCAGTACTTC

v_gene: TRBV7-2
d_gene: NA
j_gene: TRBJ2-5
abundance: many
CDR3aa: CASSLEPRAQYF
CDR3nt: TGTGCCAGCAGCTTAGAGCCCCGGGCCCAGTACTTC

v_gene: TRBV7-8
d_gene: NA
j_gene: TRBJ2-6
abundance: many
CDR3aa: CASSFQKSGSGANVLTF
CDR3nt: TGTGCCAGCAGCTTCCAGAAGTCGGGCTCTGGGGCCAACGTCCTGACTTTC

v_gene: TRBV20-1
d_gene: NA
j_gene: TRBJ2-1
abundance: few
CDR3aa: CSASPGRIYNEQFF
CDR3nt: TGCAGTGCTAGTCCTGGGCGAATCTACAATGAGCAGTTCTTC

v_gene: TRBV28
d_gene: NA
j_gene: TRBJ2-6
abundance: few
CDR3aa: CASSHGGGANVLTF
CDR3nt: TGTGCCAGCAGCCACGGAGGTGGGGCCAACGTCCTGACTTTC

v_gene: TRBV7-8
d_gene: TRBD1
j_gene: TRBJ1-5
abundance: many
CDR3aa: CASSKTGRSNQPQHF
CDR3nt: TGTGCCAGCAGCAAGACAGGGAGAAGCAATCAGCCCCAGCATTTT

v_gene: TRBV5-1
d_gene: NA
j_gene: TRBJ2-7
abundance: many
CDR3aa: CASSLGSNQITYEQYF
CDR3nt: TGCGCCAGCAGCTTGGGGTCTAATCAGATTACCTACGAGCAGTACTTC

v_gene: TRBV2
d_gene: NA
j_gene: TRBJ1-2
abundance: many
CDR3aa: CASSATELNGYTF
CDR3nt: TGTGCCAGCAGCGCGACAGAGTTAAATGGCTACACCTTC